These 32 T cell receptor beta chains share one sample of origin, sequenced in a study of T cells after yellow fever vaccination (dated by TCRdb to about 2019). Sample treatment or condition, as interpreted from the label and publication: live attenuated yellow fever vaccine strain. Libraries were made using 5' RACE. Sequencing used an Illumina HiSeq 2500. TCRdb reprocessing: public reads trimmed at Q25 with fastp, clones called with MiXCR, in-frame beta chains kept. One record per CDR3 amino acid sequence lists the most common genes and DNA. The sample contains just under 600,000 distinct CDR3 sequences, roughly 14% of them found a single time. Clones ranked in the top ten supply roughly 13% of the sample. Sequencing used PBMCs, obtained on the day of the yellow fever booster vaccination. The receptors were gathered from a man aged 30-40 years who received the YFV17D yellow fever vaccine.

The genes are TRBV12-3 or TRBV12-4 and TRBJ2-3; D uncertain. The V and J ends lost 5 bases and 2 bases respectively, with 14 bases between them. The CDR3 extends over 15 amino acids. This chain's CDR3 is CASSGYGGTTDTQYF. The CDR3, as DNA: TGTGCCAGCAGTGGCTATGGCGGTACCACAGATACGCAGTATTTT.

The rearrangement uses TRBV29-1 and TRBJ2-7; the D call may be TRBD1 or TRBD2 (5 bases each). Trimming left V 2 bases short and J 3 bases short, with 11 bases between. The length of the CDR3 is 13 residues. Germline V lookup: CDR1 SQVTM, CDR2 ANQGSEA. Here the CDR3 DNA reads TGCAGCGTTGAACTTCGGGGCCACTACGAGCAGTACTTC. Residues: CSVELRGHYEQYF.

Many counts were recorded for this clonotype. This rearrangement joins TRBV3-1 to TRBJ2-1; 11 bases match TRBD2. J gave up 6 bases and V 4 bases, and 5 bases lay outside the gene matches. This CDR3 contains 15 residues. The germline V gene has CDR1 LGHDT and CDR2 YNNKEL (reference sequence). The chain's CDR3 is CASSLSLAGGNEQFF. The CDR3 bases are TGTGCCAGCAGCCTAAGTCTAGCGGGAGGCAATGAGCAGTTCTTC.

The chain couples TRBV11-2 to TRBJ2-7, with 7 bases that match TRBD2. V gave up 0 bases and J gave up 5 bases; unmatched junction bases: 7. From germline, CDR1 is SGHAT and CDR2 FQNNGV. The CDR3 is made up of 15 amino acids. DNA of the CDR3: TGTGCCAGCAGCTTAGACGGCGGGAGTGTCCACGAGCAGTACTTC. Translating gives CASSLDGGSVHEQYF.

This chain links TRBV7-9 with TRBJ2-7; the D gene could be TRBD1 or TRBD2 (5 bases each). The CDR3 is 15 amino acids. Germline lookup yields CDR1 SEHNR and CDR2 FQNEAQ (reference sequence). The V gene lost 5 bases and the J gene lost 7 bases, with 21 bases spanning the gap. CDR3 in amino acids: CASSIPGASIGEQYF. As DNA, the CDR3 is TGTGCCAGCAGCATCCCCGGGGCATCTATTGGGGAGCAGTACTTC.

This chain joins TRBV20-1 and TRBJ2-3; 13 positions agree with TRBD2. The CDR3 runs 18 residues. Trimming removed 1 base from V and 4 bases from J; junction bases left unmatched: 11. Germline CDR1 and CDR2: DFQATT and SNEGSKA (reference sequence). The CDR3, as DNA: TGCAGTGCTAGAGTGGGACTAGCGGGAAGTGGTGTCGCAGATACGCAGTATTTT. It specifies CSARVGLAGSGVADTQYF.

The table lists this clonotype with a few counts. The V gene is TRBV12-3 or TRBV12-4, the J gene TRBJ2-3; D possibly uses TRBD1 or TRBD2 (5 bases each). Trimming cost V 3 bases and J 2 bases, with 12 bases left between them. CDR3 length: 15 amino acids. CDR3 DNA: TGTGCCAGCAGTTTCGGGACGGGGAACACAGATACGCAGTATTTT. Translated: CASSFGTGNTDTQYF.

This clonotype has a handful of counts. The V gene is TRBV7-2, the J gene TRBJ2-1; D is perhaps TRBD2 (5 bases). Trimming shortened V by 1 base and J by 8 bases, and 21 bases separated the two germline ends. The CDR3 contains 17 residues. Germline-derived CDR1 and CDR2 are SGHTA and FQGNSA. CDR3 in amino acids: CASSLGNTLDARDEQFF. DNA of the CDR3: TGTGCCAGCAGCTTAGGAAACACCCTGGACGCGAGGGATGAGCAGTTCTTC.

The J gene is TRBJ2-2, the V gene TRBV5-1; the match to TRBD2 covers 11 bases. CDR1 is SGHRS, CDR2 YFSETQ, per germline. The CDR3 totals 17 residues. The V gene end was trimmed by 4 bases and the J gene end by 5 bases; junction bases not matched to a gene: 10. The CDR3 loop is CASSIRLAGTGTGELFF. CDR3 DNA: TGCGCCAGCAGCATTCGACTAGCGGGGACCGGGACCGGGGAGCTGTTTTTT.

The rearrangement uses TRBV20-1 and TRBJ2-2; 8 bases fit TRBD2. Germline values: CDR1 DFQATT, CDR2 SNEGSKA (reference sequence). V was pared by 6 bases and J by 6 bases, with 9 bases of the junction left unmatched. The CDR3 is 14 residues long. CDR3 in amino acids: CSAVIPGGSGELFF. In DNA form, the CDR3 reads TGCAGTGCCGTCATTCCGGGGGGGTCCGGGGAGCTGTTTTTT.

This clonotype was seen at least ten times. The chain couples TRBV5-1 to TRBJ2-5; maybe TRBD1 (6 bases). The CDR3 totals 14 residues. Germline CDR1 SGHRS, CDR2 YFSETQ. The ends were cut back, 7 bases at V and 5 bases at J, with 18 bases in the middle. CDR3 nucleotides: TGCGCCAGCGGCACCGTGGCAGGGGCGGAGACCCAGTACTTC. Its translation: CASGTVAGAETQYF.

This clonotype has a handful of counts. The chain combines TRBV6-2 or TRBV6-3 with TRBJ1-5; D might be TRBD1 (5 bases). The CDR3 covers 14 residues. Germline V CDR1 and CDR2: MNHEY, SVGEGT. V was cut by 6 bases and J by 5 bases, with 14 bases left in between. For the CDR3, the DNA is TGTGCCAGCAGGCGACTCCAGGGTTATCAGCCCCAGCATTTT. Translation: CASRRLQGYQPQHF.

This clonotype was observed a few times. The rearrangement links TRBV20-1 to TRBJ1-1, with a weak D call TRBD1 (5 bases). V was pared by 4 bases and J by 8 bases, with 20 bases between. This CDR3 contains 14 residues. CDR1 is DFQATT, CDR2 SNEGSKA, per germline (reference sequence). CDR3 sequence reads: CSATLNLRGVEAFF. The CDR3 nucleotides read TGCAGTGCTACCCTCAATCTTCGGGGGGTGGAAGCTTTCTTT.

There are a few counts of this clonotype. The V and J genes are TRBV19 and TRBJ2-2; no reliable D call. Deletions cut 5 bases from V and 1 base from J, with 14 bases between. In germline, CDR1 is LNHDA, CDR2 SQIVND (reference sequence). The CDR3 runs 16 residues. The CDR3 bases are TGTGCCAGTAGTCCCCTGGCCCTCTTGAACACCGGGGAGCTGTTTTTT. This translates into CASSPLALLNTGELFF.

The chain combines TRBV30 with TRBJ1-5; a possible D gene is TRBD1 (6 bases). The length of the CDR3 is 14 residues. Between the trimmed V and J ends, which lost 4 bases and 2 bases, there was a span of 12 bases. CDR1 GTSNPN and CDR2 SVGIG come from the germline V gene (reference sequence). The CDR3 loop is CAWNRGYGNQPQHF. CDR3 coding DNA: TGTGCCTGGAATAGGGGGTATGGCAATCAGCCCCAGCATTTT. Drawing the rest from reference TRBV30 and TRBJ1-5, the complete variable domain is SQTIHQWPATLVQPVGSPLSLECTVEGTSNPNLYWYRQAAGRGLQLLFYSVGIGQISSEVPQNLSASRPQDRQFILSSKKLLLSDSGFYLCAWNRGYGNQPQHFGDGTRLSIL.

The chain uses TRBV18 and TRBJ2-1, with 8 bases lining up with TRBD2. CDR3 length equals 16 residues. V shed 6 bases and J 10 bases; nucleotides not matched to a gene: 17. Looked up from germline, CDR1 is KGHSH and CDR2 is LQKENI. CDR3 in DNA: TGTGCCAGCTCCGCCGAGGGGAATAGCGGGGCAGTAGAGCAGTTCTTC. Protein: CASSAEGNSGAVEQFF. Using reference TRBV18 and TRBJ2-1 for the parts outside the CDR3, the full variable domain is NAGVMQNPRHLVRRRGQEARLRCSPMKGHSHVYWYRQLPEEGLKFMVYLQKENIIDESGMPKERFSAEFPKEGPSILRIQQVVRGDSAAYFCASSAEGNSGAVEQFFGPGTRLTVL.

This clonotype appeared a few times. The V call is TRBV12-3 or TRBV12-4, the J call TRBJ1-2; D call uncertain. The germline V and J ends were trimmed by 6 bases and 10 bases, with 15 bases remaining between them. The CDR3 length is 12 residues. This chain's CDR3 is CASRGLEVNYTF. The CDR3 coding sequence is TGTGCCAGCAGGGGCCTGGAGGTGAACTACACCTTC.

The chain employs TRBV20-1 and TRBJ1-4; TRBD1 aligns across 8 bases. The CDR3 loop spans 14 amino acids. J gave up 7 bases and V 6 bases, and 10 bases lay outside the gene matches. The V gene's germline CDR1 is DFQATT and CDR2 SNEGSKA (reference sequence). The CDR3 loop reads CSAPRQGIFEKLFF. The CDR3 region has the DNA TGCAGTGCCCCCCGACAGGGGATATTTGAAAAACTGTTTTTT.

The V call is TRBV6-5, the J call TRBJ2-7; 8 bases match TRBD1. J gave up 4 bases and V 4 bases, and 9 bases lay outside the gene matches. The CDR3 length is 15 residues. Per the germline V gene, CDR1 is MNHEY and CDR2 is SVGAGI. CDR3 sequence reads: CASSSSGTGGYEQYF. The CDR3 nucleotides are TGTGCCAGCAGTTCTTCAGGGACAGGAGGATACGAGCAGTACTTC.

The CDR3 is CASSLDPTSDRPPYNEQFF. DNA of the CDR3: TGTGCCAGCAGCTTAGATCCGACTAGCGACCGCCCACCCTACAATGAGCAGTTCTTC. The chain combines TRBV11-2 with TRBJ2-1, with 8 bases lining up with TRBD2. Per germline, CDR1 SGHAT and CDR2 FQNNGV. The CDR3 covers 19 residues. With V trimmed by 0 bases and J by 2 bases, 12 bases remained unmatched.

The J gene is TRBJ1-5, the V gene TRBV30; tentatively, D is TRBD1 (5 bases). V was trimmed by 5 bases and J by 3 bases, leaving 14 bases between them. The CDR3 length is 14 residues. The germline CDR1 and CDR2 sequences are GTSNPN and SVGIG (reference sequence). In nucleotides, the CDR3 is TGTGCCTGGGCCACCCAGGGTTACAATCAGCCCCAGCATTTT. It specifies CAWATQGYNQPQHF.

This clonotype showed up just a few times. The chain has TRBV27 and TRBJ2-3; 7 nucleotides agree with TRBD2. The germline gives CDR1 MNHEY, CDR2 SMNVEV (reference sequence). The V segment lost 5 bases and the J segment 6 bases; nucleotides outside the gene matches: 17. This CDR3 is built from 17 residues. The CDR3 DNA follows: TGTGCCAGCAGTACTACCCCTTGGCGGGAGATAGGTGATACGCAGTATTTT. It is translated as CASSTTPWREIGDTQYF.

V usage is TRBV28 and J usage is TRBJ2-3, with TRBD2 as a possible D gene (5 bases). The CDR3 consists of 17 residues. V dropped 7 bases and J dropped 0 bases, with 20 bases sitting between them. Germline values: CDR1 MDHEN, CDR2 SYDVKM. CDR3 sequence: CASKLSIASLSTDTQYF. The CDR3 coding sequence is TGTGCCAGCAAATTATCCATAGCGAGCCTCAGCACAGATACGCAGTATTTT.

This clonotype was detected a few times. This rearrangement joins TRBV5-6 to TRBJ2-7; possible D gene TRBD1, 6 bases. Germline lookup yields CDR1 SGHDT and CDR2 YYEEEE. V was clipped by 4 bases and J by 2 bases, with 10 bases between them. The CDR3 spans 13 residues. CDR3 DNA: TGTGCCAGCAGCCCTCGACAGGCCTACGAGCAGTACTTC. This sequence encodes CASSPRQAYEQYF.

The J gene is TRBJ2-7, the V gene TRBV9; 9 bases are shared with TRBD2. Germline V gene data show CDR1 as SGDLS and CDR2 as YYNGEE. Germline trimming cut 0 bases from V and 4 bases from J; bases unmatched to any gene: 5. The CDR3 sequence is 15 residues long. CDR3 protein: CASSVEPSGDYEQYF. Here the CDR3 DNA reads TGTGCCAGCAGCGTAGAGCCTAGCGGGGATTACGAGCAGTACTTC.

This clonotype was recorded a few times. V and J are TRBV6-5 and TRBJ1-6, with 7 positions matching TRBD1. Unmatched junction bases numbered 4, after V lost 2 bases and J lost 3 bases. Germline V gene data show CDR1 as MNHEY and CDR2 as SVGAGI. The CDR3 sequence is 16 residues long. The DNA for the CDR3 is TGTGCCAGCAGTTACCTCGCAGGGGGCTATAATTCACCCCTCCACTTT. Amino acids: CASSYLAGGYNSPLHF.

A few counts support this clonotype. This rearrangement joins TRBV19 to TRBJ2-7, with a weak D call TRBD1 (6 bases). Trimming stripped 2 bases from V and 2 bases from J, with 16 bases between. The CDR3 runs 16 residues. The V gene's germline CDR1 is LNHDA and CDR2 SQIVND (reference sequence). The CDR3 here is CASSISSTGQTYEQYF. CDR3 DNA: TGTGCCAGTAGTATATCCTCAACGGGACAAACCTACGAGCAGTACTTC.

This clonotype showed up just a few times. This chain connects TRBV3-1 to TRBJ2-1, with 11 bases lining up with TRBD2. Germline values: CDR1 LGHDT, CDR2 YNNKEL (reference sequence). V shed 2 bases, J shed 13 bases, and the junction held 7 bases outside the gene matches. CDR3 length equals 14 residues. The CDR3 DNA reads as TGTGCCAGCAGCCAACTAGCGGGAGGTTTAGGTCAGTTCTTC. Protein product: CASSQLAGGLGQFF.

The gene calls are TRBV6-2 or TRBV6-3 and TRBJ1-1; TRBD1 agrees at 8 bases. Germline CDR1 is MNHEY and CDR2 is SVGEGT. V was pared by 4 bases and J by 4 bases, with 8 bases of the junction left unmatched. This CDR3 region has 15 residues. The CDR3 DNA sequence: TGTGCCAGCAGTTCGGTGTGGCAGGGGGCCACTGAAGCTTTCTTT. Translation gives CASSSVWQGATEAFF.

In this sample, this clonotype turned up a few times. The chain has TRBV20-1 and TRBJ2-5; D is tentatively TRBD1 or TRBD2 (5 bases each). In germline, CDR1 is DFQATT, CDR2 SNEGSKA (reference sequence). The CDR3 length is 11 residues. CDR3 sequence: CSSLGEETQYF. Written as DNA, the CDR3 is TGCTCTTCCTTGGGGGAAGAGACCCAGTACTTC.

By share, this clonotype ranks as medium-sized. The chain has TRBV7-6 and TRBJ2-7; D gene ambiguous. The ends were cut back, 2 bases at V and 7 bases at J, with 12 bases in the middle. CDR1 is SGHVS and CDR2 is FNYEAQ in the germline V gene. The CDR3 is 13 residues long. CDR3 sequence (DNA): TGTGCCAGCAGCTTAAGCTATCTCGGAGAGCAGTACTTC. It encodes CASSLSYLGEQYF.

This clonotype was recorded at least ten times. The gene calls are TRBV5-1 and TRBJ2-3; tentatively, D is TRBD1 (5 bases). V lost 1 base and J 2 bases, leaving 14 bases between the germline ends. Germline V gives CDR1 SGHRS, CDR2 YFSETQ. This CDR3 contains 16 residues. CDR3 nucleotides: TGCGCCAGCAGCTTGAAGACAGCCGACCCCACAGATACGCAGTATTTT. Translating gives CASSLKTADPTDTQYF.